These T cell receptor beta chains were read from a single sample in a study of blood T cell repertoires in COVID-19. Some clones are missing from TCRdb's copy, which holds only in-frame ones; the method was immunoSEQ multiplex PCR. The repertoire includes some 38,000 clones, approximately 86% of them detected once, and 15% to 20% sits in the top ten. The sequencing sample was made of peripheral blood. The receptor set was obtained from a man in his 70s with acute or convalescent COVID-19. CDR3s include the opening cysteine and the closing phenylalanine or tryptophan.

CDR3: CATQGVSETQYF
length: 12
V: TRBV24-1
J: TRBJ2-5

CDR3: CASSSGTGEVEQYF
length: 14
V: TRBV28
J: TRBJ2-7

CDR3: CASSPGTGDNEQFF
length: 14
V: TRBV18
J: TRBJ2-1

CDR3: CASSEEGDYGYTF
length: 13
V: TRBV10-2
J: TRBJ1-2

CDR3: CASSLSAHPLHF
length: 12
V: TRBV13
J: TRBJ1-6

CDR3: CASSPQTRRLFRPNEKLFF
length: 19
V: TRBV14
J: TRBJ1-4

CDR3: CASSAIQGPGELFF
length: 14
V: TRBV7-9
J: TRBJ2-2

CDR3: CASGRRGNTGELFF
length: 14
V: TRBV2
J: TRBJ2-2

CDR3: CASSLYRGGEQFF
length: 13
V: TRBV27
J: TRBJ2-1

CDR3: CASCEGDATLAKNIQYF
length: 17
V: TRBV18
J: TRBJ2-4

CDR3: CASSYGPGTGDYGYTF
length: 16
V: TRBV6-2/TRBV6-3
J: TRBJ1-2

CDR3: CASSLGSREDGYTF
length: 14
V: TRBV5-5
J: TRBJ1-2

CDR3: CASSQGPSGPQHF
length: 13
V: TRBV4-3
J: TRBJ1-5

CDR3: CASRTGTGIYTF
length: 12
V: TRBV7-9
J: TRBJ1-2

CDR3: CASSPGGVRADTQYF
length: 15
V: TRBV18
J: TRBJ2-3

CDR3: CASSLALADYGYTF
length: 14
V: TRBV5-6
J: TRBJ1-2

CDR3: CASSLGQGGYGELFF
length: 15
V: TRBV5-1
J: TRBJ2-2

CDR3: CASSKRTGSQETQYF
length: 15
V: TRBV6-5
J: TRBJ2-5

CDR3: CSAGGKTNEKLFF
length: 13
V: TRBV29-1
J: TRBJ1-4

CDR3: CASSLLGQGSTEAFF
length: 15
V: TRBV6-2/TRBV6-3
J: TRBJ1-1

CDR3: CASSETGTKNIQYF
length: 14
V: TRBV2
J: TRBJ2-4

CDR3: CASSKDRVTSGNTIYF
length: 16
V: TRBV7-8
J: TRBJ1-3

CDR3: CASSLSVQATGNTIYF
length: 16
V: TRBV5-1
J: TRBJ1-3

CDR3: CASSGTGFNEKLFF
length: 14
V: TRBV2
J: TRBJ1-4

CDR3: CSVFGTSYEQYF
length: 12
V: TRBV29-1
J: TRBJ2-7

CDR3: CASSLGTGTNTGELFF
length: 16
V: TRBV11-2
J: TRBJ2-2

CDR3: CASSLFRTGEAREKLFF
length: 17
V: TRBV5-8
J: TRBJ1-4

CDR3: CASSNLTSTEAFF
length: 13
V: TRBV6-2/TRBV6-3
J: TRBJ1-1

CDR3: CASSVADRGGSGNTIYF
length: 17
V: TRBV9
J: TRBJ1-3

CDR3: CSVRVEEGQANQPQHF
length: 16
V: TRBV29-1
J: TRBJ1-5

CDR3: CASSPSTGSGNTIYF
length: 15
V: TRBV18
J: TRBJ1-3

CDR3: CASSSLGQPNTEAFF
length: 15
V: TRBV7-3
J: TRBJ1-1

CDR3: CASAHPEAEQFF
length: 12
V: TRBV27
J: TRBJ2-1

CDR3: CASSGTGVQETQYF
length: 14
V: TRBV6-2/TRBV6-3
J: TRBJ2-5

CDR3: CASSVGQGTYEQYF
length: 14
V: TRBV9
J: TRBJ2-7

CDR3: CASSLPRTGTGTDTQYF
length: 17
V: TRBV7-2
J: TRBJ2-3

CDR3: CASSLAGVENYGYTF
length: 15
V: TRBV5-1
J: TRBJ1-2

CDR3: CASSQEYGLAGSYEQYF
length: 17
V: TRBV4-1
J: TRBJ2-7

CDR3: CASQERGQAKNIQYF
length: 15
V: TRBV28
J: TRBJ2-4

CDR3: CASSIRGRNTEAFF
length: 14
V: TRBV19
J: TRBJ1-1

CDR3: CASSAYGTSGRRNEQFF
length: 17
V: TRBV27
J: TRBJ2-1

CDR3: CASSEARRGETQYF
length: 14
V: TRBV2
J: TRBJ2-5

CDR3: CASSPWRDSNSPLHF
length: 15
V: TRBV18
J: TRBJ1-6

CDR3: CASSPPAGTGELFF
length: 14
V: TRBV18
J: TRBJ2-2

CDR3: CATARAGGDQGGYTF
length: 15
V: TRBV5-1
J: TRBJ1-2

CDR3: CASSPLAGASNEQFF
length: 15
V: TRBV5-6
J: TRBJ2-1

CDR3: CASSRRSASGSSDTQYF
length: 17
V: TRBV14
J: TRBJ2-3